This T cell receptor (beta chain) emerged from a study of blood T cells in healthy people across ages (dated by TCRdb to 2014 to 2015). Study-level background: In model experiments, template switching captured about one uniquely barcoded TCR beta cDNA molecule for every two T cells. Age-related changes in TCR beta repertoire diversity were measured in the study by deep sequencing normalized with unique cDNA molecular identifiers. The donors were split into four age groups: young (average around 15 years), middle-aged (about 40), aged (more than 60) and long-lived (under 90). To avoid experimental bias, donors of different ages were distributed randomly across sequencing lanes. Using the same blood draw, the study looked at two additional independent replicas of 1 million unique cDNA reads for two donors, one aged 18 to 30 and the other aged 80 or older. Study-wide findings and limitations: Compared with the aged group, the long-lived group had more naive CD4+ T cells, fewer expanded clones and increased TCR diversity, a pattern suggesting age selection. Estimates of total diversity based on one million sequenced T cells were regarded as lower bounds and as underestimates. Bulk unsorted PBMC profiling prevented conclusive comparison of naive and antigen-experienced compartments. There was a strong correlation between observed TCR beta diversity and the percentage of naive T cells measured by flow cytometry. Because donor CMV infection status was unknown, age-related changes in expanded clonotypes were potentially confounded. Observed TCR beta diversity per million T cells fell roughly linearly with age, and a significant reduction was already apparent by age about 36.

V loses 5 bases of germline sequence and J loses 1 base, and the interval between the two ends is 18 bases. The CDR3 covers 17 residues, taking in both the cysteine and the phenylalanine. The entry retains the CDR3 DNA only, 51 bases that are in frame from base 1. The germline V gene yields SGHTA for CDR1 and FQGNSA for CDR2. Donors were 39 systemically healthy Caucasian individuals from Russia aged 6 to 90 years. Each donor gave roughly 11 milliliters of peripheral blood, drawn into EDTA-treated Vacutainer tubes. Ficoll-Paque density-gradient centrifugation was used to isolate PBMCs, with at least 7 million per sample. Total RNA was extracted from PBMCs with Trizol reagent, with at least 6 micrograms obtained per sample. For every donor, flow cytometry on a PBMC aliquot measured the percentage of naive CD45RAhigh/CD27high T cells. Details on this clonotype: What this receptor recognizes is not known. Base-call qualities are not available, and no considerably larger clone is one nucleotide away.

Libraries were built with 5' RACE. Data came from an Illumina HiSeq 2500. A second PCR of about 6 to 11 cycles was performed with a sample-barcoded 5' primer and a J-beta primer mix. Each TCR beta cDNA molecule received a unique molecular identifier from a template-switch 5' adaptor carrying 12 random nucleotides. Each sample yielded at least 2.5 million CDR3-containing paired-end reads. First-strand cDNA was synthesized from all RNA with the Mint cDNA synthesis kit, primed by a TRBC-specific oligonucleotide. After uracil-DNA glycosylase treatment, a first 18-cycle PCR used universal primers M1SS and BC2_uni_R on all cDNA. Processing in the source paper ran as follows. Each sample was normalized by randomly selecting 1 million high-quality reads, each carrying a distinct molecular identifier. Instead of being binned into consensus sequences, reads that shared molecular identifiers were thrown out. MiTCR, set to a Q25 quality threshold and the strictest error-elimination algorithm, was used for CDR3 identification, clonotype clustering and error correction. Lower-bound total TCR beta diversity was estimated with a nonparametric unseen species model using Euler transformation. TCRdb handled the public reads itself, with Q25 trimming in fastp and clone calling in MiXCR, and kept productive beta chains. Entries are consolidated by CDR3 protein sequence, retaining the most common genes and DNA. Clone size and V and J calls follow TCRdb, not the original study. Recorded for this sample are 540,000 or so distinct CDR3 sequences; 27% of them occurred a single time. The top ten constitute around 18% of the sample.

The V and J genes are TRBV7-2 and TRBJ2-1; matching of 8 bases hints at TRBD2 as the D gene. This TCR derives from a woman in her seventies in good health. What was sequenced was blood. The nucleotides are TGTGCCAGCAGCCCCAGGGGGGGCGGGGGGTCCTACAATGAGCAGTTCTTC. Its coded protein is CASSPRGGGGSYNEQFF.